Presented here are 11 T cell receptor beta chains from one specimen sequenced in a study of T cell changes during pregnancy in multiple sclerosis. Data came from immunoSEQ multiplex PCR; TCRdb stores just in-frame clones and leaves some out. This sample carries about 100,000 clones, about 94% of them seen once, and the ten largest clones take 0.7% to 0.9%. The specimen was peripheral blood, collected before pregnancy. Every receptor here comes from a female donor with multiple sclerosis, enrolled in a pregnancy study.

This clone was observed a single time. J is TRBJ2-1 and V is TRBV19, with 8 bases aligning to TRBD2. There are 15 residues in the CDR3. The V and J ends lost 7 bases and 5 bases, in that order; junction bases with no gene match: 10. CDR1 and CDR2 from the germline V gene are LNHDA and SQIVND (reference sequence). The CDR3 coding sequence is TGTGCCAGTAACGCGCCTAGCGGGTACAACAATGAGCAGTTCTTC. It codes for CASNAPSGYNNEQFF. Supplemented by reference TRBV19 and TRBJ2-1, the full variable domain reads DGGITQSPKYLFRKEGQNVTLSCEQNLNHDAMYWYRQDPGQGLRLIYYSQIVNDFQKGDIAEGYSVSREKKESFPLTVTSAQKNPTAFYLCASNAPSGYNNEQFFGPGTRLTVL.

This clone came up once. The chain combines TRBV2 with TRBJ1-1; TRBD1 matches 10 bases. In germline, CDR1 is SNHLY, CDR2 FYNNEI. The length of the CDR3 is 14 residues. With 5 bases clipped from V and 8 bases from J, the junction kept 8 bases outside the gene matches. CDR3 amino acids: CASSLTGGLSEAFF. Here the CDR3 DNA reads TGTGCCAGCAGTTTGACAGGGGGCCTTTCGGAAGCTTTCTTT.

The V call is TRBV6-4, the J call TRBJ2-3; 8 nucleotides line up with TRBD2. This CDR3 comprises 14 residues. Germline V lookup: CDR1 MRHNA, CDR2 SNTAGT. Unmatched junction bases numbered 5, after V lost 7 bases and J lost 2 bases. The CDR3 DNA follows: TGTGCCAGCAAGGAGCGGGAGATCACAGATACGCAGTATTTT. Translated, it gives CASKEREITDTQYF.

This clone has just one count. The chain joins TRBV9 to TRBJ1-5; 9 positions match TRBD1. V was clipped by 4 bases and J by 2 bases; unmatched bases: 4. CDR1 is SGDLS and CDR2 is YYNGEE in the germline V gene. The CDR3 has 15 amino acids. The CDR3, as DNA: TGTGCCAGCAGCAGGACAGGGGTTGGCAATCAGCCCCAGCATTTT. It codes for CASSRTGVGNQPQHF.

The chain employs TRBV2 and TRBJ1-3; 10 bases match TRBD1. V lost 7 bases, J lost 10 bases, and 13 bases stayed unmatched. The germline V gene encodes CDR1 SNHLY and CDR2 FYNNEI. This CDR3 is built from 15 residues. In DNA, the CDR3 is TGTGCCAGCACCCCGTACCGGGACAGGGGCATTACCATATATTTT. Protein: CASTPYRDRGITIYF.

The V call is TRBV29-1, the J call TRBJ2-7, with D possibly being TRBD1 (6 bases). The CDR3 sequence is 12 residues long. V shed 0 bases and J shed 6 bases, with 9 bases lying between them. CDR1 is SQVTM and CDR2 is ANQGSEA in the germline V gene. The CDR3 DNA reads TGCAGCGTTGAAGACACAGGGTTCGAGCAGTACTTC. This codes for CSVEDTGFEQYF.

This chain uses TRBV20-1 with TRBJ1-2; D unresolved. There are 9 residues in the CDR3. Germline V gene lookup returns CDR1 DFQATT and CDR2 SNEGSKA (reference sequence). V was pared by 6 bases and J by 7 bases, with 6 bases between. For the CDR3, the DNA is TGCAGTGCCGAGGGTGGCTACACCTTC. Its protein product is CSAEGGYTF.

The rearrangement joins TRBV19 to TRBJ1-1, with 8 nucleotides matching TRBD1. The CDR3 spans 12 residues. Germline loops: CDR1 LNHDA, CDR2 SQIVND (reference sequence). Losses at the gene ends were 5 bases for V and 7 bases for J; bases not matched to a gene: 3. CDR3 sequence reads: CASSPDRGEAFF. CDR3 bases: TGTGCCAGTAGTCCCGACAGGGGTGAAGCTTTCTTT.

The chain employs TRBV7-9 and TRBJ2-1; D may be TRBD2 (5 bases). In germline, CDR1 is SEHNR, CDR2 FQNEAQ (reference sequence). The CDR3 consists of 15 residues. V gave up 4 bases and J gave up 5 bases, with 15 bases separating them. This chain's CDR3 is CASSSPGLINNEQFF. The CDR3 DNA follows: TGTGCCAGCAGCTCTCCTGGACTTATAAACAATGAGCAGTTCTTC.

CDR3 nucleotide sequence: TGTGCCAGCAGCCCTGACTCGTTTAATCAGCCCCAGCATTTT. Its translation is CASSPDSFNQPQHF. This chain connects TRBV11-2 to TRBJ1-5; D is uncertain. CDR3 length: 14 residues. With 5 bases removed from V and 4 bases from J, the gap between germline ends came to 12 bases. Germline values: CDR1 SGHAT, CDR2 FQNNGV.

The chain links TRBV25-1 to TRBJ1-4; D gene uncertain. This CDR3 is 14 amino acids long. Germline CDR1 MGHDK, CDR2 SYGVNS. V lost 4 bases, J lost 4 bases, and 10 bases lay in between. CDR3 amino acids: CASSVGGFNEKLFF. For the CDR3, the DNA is TGTGCCAGCAGTGTGGGAGGATTTAATGAAAAACTGTTTTTT.